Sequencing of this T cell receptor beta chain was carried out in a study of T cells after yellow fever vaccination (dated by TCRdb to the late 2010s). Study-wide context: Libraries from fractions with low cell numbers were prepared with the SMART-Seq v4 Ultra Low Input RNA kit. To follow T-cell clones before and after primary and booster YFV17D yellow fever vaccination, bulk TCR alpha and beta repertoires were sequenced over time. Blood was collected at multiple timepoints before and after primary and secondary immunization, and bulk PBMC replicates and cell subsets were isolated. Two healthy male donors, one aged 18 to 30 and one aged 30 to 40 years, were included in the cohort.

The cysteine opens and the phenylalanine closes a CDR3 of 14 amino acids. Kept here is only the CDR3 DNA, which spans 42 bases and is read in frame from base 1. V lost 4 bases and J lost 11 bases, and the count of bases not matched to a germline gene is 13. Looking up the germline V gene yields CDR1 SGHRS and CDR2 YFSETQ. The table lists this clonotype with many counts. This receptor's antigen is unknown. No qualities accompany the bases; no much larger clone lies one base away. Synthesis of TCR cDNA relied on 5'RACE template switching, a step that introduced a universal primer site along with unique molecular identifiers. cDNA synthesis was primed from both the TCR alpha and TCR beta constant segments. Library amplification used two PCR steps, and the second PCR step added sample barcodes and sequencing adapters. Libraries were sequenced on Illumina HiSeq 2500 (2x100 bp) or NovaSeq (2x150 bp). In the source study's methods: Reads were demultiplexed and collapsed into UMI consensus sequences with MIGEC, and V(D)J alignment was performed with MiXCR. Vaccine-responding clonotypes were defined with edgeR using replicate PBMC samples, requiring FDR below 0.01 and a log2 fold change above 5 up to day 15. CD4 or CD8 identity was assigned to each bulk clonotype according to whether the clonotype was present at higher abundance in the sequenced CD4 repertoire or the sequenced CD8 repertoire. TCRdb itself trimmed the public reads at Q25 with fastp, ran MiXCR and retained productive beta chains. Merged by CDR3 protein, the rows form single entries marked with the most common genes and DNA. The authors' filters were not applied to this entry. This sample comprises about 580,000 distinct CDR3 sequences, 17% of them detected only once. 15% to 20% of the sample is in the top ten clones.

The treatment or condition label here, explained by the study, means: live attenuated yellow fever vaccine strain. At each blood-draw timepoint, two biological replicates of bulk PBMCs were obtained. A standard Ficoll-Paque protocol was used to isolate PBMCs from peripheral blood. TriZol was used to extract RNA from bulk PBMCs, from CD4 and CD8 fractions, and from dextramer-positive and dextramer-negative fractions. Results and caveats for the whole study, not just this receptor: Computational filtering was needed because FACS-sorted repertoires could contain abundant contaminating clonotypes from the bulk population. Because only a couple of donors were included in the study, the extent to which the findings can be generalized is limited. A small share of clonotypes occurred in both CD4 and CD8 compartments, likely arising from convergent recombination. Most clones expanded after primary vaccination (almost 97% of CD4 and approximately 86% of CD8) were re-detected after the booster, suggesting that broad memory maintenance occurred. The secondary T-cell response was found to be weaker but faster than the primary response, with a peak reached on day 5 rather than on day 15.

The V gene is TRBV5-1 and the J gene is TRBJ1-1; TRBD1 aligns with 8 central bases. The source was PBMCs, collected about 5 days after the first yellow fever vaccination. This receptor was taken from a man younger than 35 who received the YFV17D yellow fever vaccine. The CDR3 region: CASSVDGTGGSAFF. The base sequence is TGCGCCAGCAGCGTGGATGGGACAGGAGGTTCGGCTTTCTTT.